This record covers a single TCR beta chain. Profiling relied on immunoSEQ multiplex PCR, and the TCRdb table lists in-frame clones only, not all of them. The table has about 110,000 clones, 67% seen once; the top ten hold more than 20%. This sample was included in a study of shared clonotypes between healthy human individuals. Among the donors, all were Caucasian adults who lived in Nashville, Tennessee. The V segment lost 8 bases and the J segment 6 bases; nucleotides outside the gene matches: 11. The length of the CDR3 is 14 residues. Germline V gene sequence: CDR1 SQVTM, CDR2 ANQGSEA. Sequencing was done on a sample of memory CD8+ T cells sorted from blood. The subset here: CD45RO+ cells pooled with CCR7-negative TemRA cells. This clonotype was sampled from a woman aged 25 to 39 in good health. This sequence joins TRBV29-1 and TRBJ2-1, with 9 nucleotides matching TRBD2. The CDR3 is CSYTPGSGSNEQFF. Written as DNA, the CDR3 is TGCAGCTACACCCCGGGTAGCGGGAGCAATGAGCAGTTCTTC.